This T cell receptor beta chain is drawn from a study of beta chain features in type 1 diabetes. The trim removed 0 bases at V and 1 base at J, leaving 5 bases unmatched. The CDR3 is 16 amino acids. Germline assignment: CDR1 SGHRS and CDR2 YFSETQ. TCRB transcripts that were expressed got sequenced, as all of the isolated RNA had been reverse transcribed. Some clones are missing from TCRdb's copy, which holds only in-frame ones; the method was immunoSEQ multiplex PCR. The sample holds hundreds of thousands of clones; roughly 16% are singletons and the top ten take approximately 0.087%. Study-level results: For TCRB rearrangement, an influence of HLA type remained unresolved here.

This clone has only a few counts. Its antigen is currently unknown. The V gene is TRBV5-1, the J gene TRBJ2-3, with TRBD2 matching over 7 bases. Sequences were obtained from naive CD4+ T cells from blood. This TCR was recovered from a man aged 18 to 29 in good health. The CDR3 region has the DNA TGCGCCAGCAGCTTGGCGCTAGCGGCACGCACAGATACGCAGTATTTT. Its translation: CASSLALAARTDTQYF.